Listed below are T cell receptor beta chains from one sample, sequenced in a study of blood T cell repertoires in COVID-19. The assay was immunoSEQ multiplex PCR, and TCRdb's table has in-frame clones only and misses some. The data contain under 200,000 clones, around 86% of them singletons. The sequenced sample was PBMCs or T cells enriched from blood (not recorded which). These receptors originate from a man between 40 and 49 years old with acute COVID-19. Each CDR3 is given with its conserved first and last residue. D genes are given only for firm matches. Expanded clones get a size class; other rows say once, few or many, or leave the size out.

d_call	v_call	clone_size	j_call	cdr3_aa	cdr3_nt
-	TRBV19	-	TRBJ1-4	CASRRQQGNEKLFF	TGTGCCAGTAGAAGACAACAGGGAAATGAAAAACTGTTTTTT
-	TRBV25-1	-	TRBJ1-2	CASSLGGGAFKRYTF	TGTGCCAGCAGTTTGGGGGGGGGCGCTTTTAAACGCTACACCTTC
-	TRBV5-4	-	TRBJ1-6	CASSFSAGSNSPLHF	TGTGCCAGCAGCTTCTCGGCAGGGTCTAATTCACCCCTCCACTTT
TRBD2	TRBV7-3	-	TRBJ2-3	CASSLTALAGGGQYF	TGTGCCAGCAGCTTAACTGCTCTAGCGGGGGGAGGGCAGTATTTT
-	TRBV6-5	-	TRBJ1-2	CASSPTRQTNYGYTF	TGTGCCAGCAGTCCAACTCGACAGACTAACTATGGCTACACCTTC
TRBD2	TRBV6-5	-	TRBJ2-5	CASSPGGKTQYF	TGTGCCAGCAGCCCGGGGGGGAAGACCCAGTACTTC
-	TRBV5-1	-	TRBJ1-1	CASERGGTNTEAFF	TGCGCCAGCGAACGCGGGGGGACGAACACTGAAGCTTTCTTT
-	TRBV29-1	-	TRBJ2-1	CSVHSEQFF	TGCAGCGTTCATTCTGAGCAGTTCTTC
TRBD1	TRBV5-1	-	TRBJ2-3	CASSVQGAYTDTQYF	TGCGCCAGCAGCGTACAGGGGGCCTACACAGATACGCAGTATTTT
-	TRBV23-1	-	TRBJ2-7	CASSPRQAWGEQYF	TGCGCCAGCAGTCCCCGACAGGCCTGGGGCGAGCAGTACTTC
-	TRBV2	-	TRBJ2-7	CASSESGGGDEQYF	TGTGCCAGCAGTGAATCCGGAGGAGGCGACGAGCAGTACTTC
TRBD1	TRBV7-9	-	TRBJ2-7	CASSFQGTGTYEQYF	TGTGCCAGCAGCTTTCAGGGGACAGGTACCTACGAGCAGTACTTC
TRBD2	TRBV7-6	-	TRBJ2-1	CASSSLAGVYEQFF	TGTGCCAGCAGCTCGCTAGCGGGAGTCTATGAGCAGTTCTTC
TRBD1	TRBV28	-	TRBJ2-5	CASSEWTGDQETQYF	TGTGCCAGCAGTGAGTGGACAGGCGACCAAGAGACCCAGTACTTC
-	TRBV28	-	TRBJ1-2	CASSLSGRGYTF	TGTGCCAGCAGTTTGTCAGGGCGAGGCTACACCTTC
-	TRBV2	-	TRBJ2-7	CASTGASYEQYF	TGTGCCAGCACAGGGGCCTCCTACGAGCAGTACTTC
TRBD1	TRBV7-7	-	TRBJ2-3	CASSFTGADTQYF	TGTGCTAGCAGCTTTACAGGGGCAGATACGCAGTATTTT
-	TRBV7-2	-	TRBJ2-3	CASSLSASSTDTQYF	TGTGCCAGCAGCTTATCGGCTAGCAGTACAGATACGCAGTATTTT
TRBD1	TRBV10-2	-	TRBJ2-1	CASSDGRTGGSYNEQFF	TGCGCCAGCAGTGATGGCCGTACAGGGGGCTCCTACAATGAGCAGTTCTTC
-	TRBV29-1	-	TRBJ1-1	CSVNYRARRTEAFF	TGCAGCGTAAATTACAGGGCGCGACGTACTGAAGCTTTCTTT
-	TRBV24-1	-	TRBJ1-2	CATSDIRGGSYGYTF	TGTGCCACCAGTGATATTAGGGGGGGCAGCTATGGCTACACCTTC
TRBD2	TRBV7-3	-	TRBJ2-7	CASSLIGTSGSAYEQYF	TGTGCCAGCAGCTTAATCGGGACTAGCGGGAGCGCCTACGAGCAGTACTTC
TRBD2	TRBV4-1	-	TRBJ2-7	CASSRGVAGYEQYF	TGCGCCAGCAGCCGGGGGGTAGCGGGGTACGAGCAGTACTTC
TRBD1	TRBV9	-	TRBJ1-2	CASSPPGQGAAGYTF	TGTGCCAGCAGCCCCCCTGGACAGGGGGCGGCTGGCTACACCTTC
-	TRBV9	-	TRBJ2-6	CASSLWLPGANVLTF	TGTGCCAGCAGCCTGTGGCTGCCTGGGGCCAACGTCCTGACTTTC
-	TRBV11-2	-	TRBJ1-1	CASSDRQRNTEAFF	TGTGCCAGCAGCGATAGACAACGGAACACTGAAGCTTTCTTT
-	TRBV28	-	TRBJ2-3	CASSLRGGADTQYF	TGTGCCAGCAGTTTACGAGGGGGGGCAGATACGCAGTATTTT
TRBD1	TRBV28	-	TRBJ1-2	CASSLITGGENGYTF	TGTGCCAGCAGTTTAATCACAGGGGGCGAAAATGGCTACACCTTC
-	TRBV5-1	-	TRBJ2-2	CASSLAGLVSGTGELFF	TGCGCCAGCAGCTTGGCCGGCCTAGTGTCGGGCACCGGGGAGCTGTTTTTT
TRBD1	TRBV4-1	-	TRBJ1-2	CASSPSSTRTGGRYGYTF	TGCGCCAGCAGCCCATCCTCAACCCGGACAGGGGGGAGGTATGGCTACACCTTC
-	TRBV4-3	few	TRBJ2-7	CASSQEWAAAYEQYF	TGCGCCAGCAGCCAAGAGTGGGCAGCAGCCTACGAGCAGTACTTC
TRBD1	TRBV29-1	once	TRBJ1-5	CSVGQGSNQPQHF	TGCAGCGTGGGACAGGGAAGCAATCAGCCCCAGCATTTT
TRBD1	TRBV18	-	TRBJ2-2	CASSTDRGGELFF	TGTGCCAGCTCAACGGACAGGGGAGGGGAGCTGTTTTTT
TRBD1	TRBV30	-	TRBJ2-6	CASHRDRGQGGANVLTF	TGTGCCTCCCACCGGGACAGGGGCCAGGGAGGGGCCAACGTCCTGACTTTC
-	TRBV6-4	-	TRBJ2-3	CASAGSKGDTQYF	TGTGCCAGTGCCGGGAGCAAAGGGGATACGCAGTATTTT
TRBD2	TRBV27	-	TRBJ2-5	CASARTSLMETQYF	TGTGCCAGCGCCAGGACTAGCCTGATGGAGACCCAGTACTTC
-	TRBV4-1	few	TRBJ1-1	CASSQGTDAFF	TGCGCCAGCAGCCAAGGGACAGACGCTTTCTTT
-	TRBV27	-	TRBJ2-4	CASSPSLAGDIQYF	TGTGCCAGCAGTCCCTCCCTTGCAGGGGACATTCAGTACTTC
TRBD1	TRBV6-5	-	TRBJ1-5	CASRTGPGQPQHF	TGTGCCAGCAGGACAGGGCCGGGTCAGCCCCAGCATTTT
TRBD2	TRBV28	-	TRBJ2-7	CASSLGGKGSTYEQYF	TGTGCCAGCAGTTTGGGAGGGAAAGGGTCAACCTACGAGCAGTACTTC
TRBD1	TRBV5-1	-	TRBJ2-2	CASSLRQGVTGELFF	TGCGCCAGCAGCTTACGTCAGGGGGTTACCGGGGAGCTGTTTTTT
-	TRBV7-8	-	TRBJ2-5	CASSSREVEETQYF	TGTGCCAGCAGCTCCAGGGAGGTAGAAGAGACCCAGTACTTC
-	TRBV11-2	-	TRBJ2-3	CASSLAGTDTQYF	TGTGCCAGCAGCCTCGCGGGGACAGATACGCAGTATTTT
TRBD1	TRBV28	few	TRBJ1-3	CASSPMDRVNTIYF	TGTGCCAGCAGTCCGATGGACAGGGTAAACACCATATATTTT
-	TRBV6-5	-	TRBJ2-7	CASRLGLEGAYEQYF	TGTGCCAGCAGACTCGGGCTCGAAGGGGCTTACGAGCAGTACTTC
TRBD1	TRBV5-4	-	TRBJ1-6	CASSFRTGNNSPLHF	TGTGCCAGCAGCTTTCGGACAGGGAATAATTCACCCCTCCACTTT
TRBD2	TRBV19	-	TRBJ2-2	CASSTPTGGDTGELFF	TGTGCCAGTAGTACCCCGACGGGGGGGGACACCGGGGAGCTGTTTTTT
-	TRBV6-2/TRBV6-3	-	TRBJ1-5	CASSYQSHQPQHF	TGTGCCAGCAGTTACCAGTCGCATCAGCCCCAGCATTTT
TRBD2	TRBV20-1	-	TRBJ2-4	CSASRLAGGPNIQYF	TGCAGTGCTAGTCGACTAGCGGGAGGGCCGAACATTCAGTACTTC
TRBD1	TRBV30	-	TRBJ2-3	CAWSDSDRGFPDTQYF	TGTGCCTGGAGTGATTCCGACAGGGGCTTCCCAGATACGCAGTATTTT
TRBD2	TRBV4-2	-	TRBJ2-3	CASSQDGLAGVGGSTDTQYF	TGTGCCAGCAGCCAAGACGGACTAGCGGGAGTTGGAGGGAGTACAGATACGCAGTATTTT
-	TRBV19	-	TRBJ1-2	CASSTDRGHGPHYGYTF	TGTGCCAGTAGTACGGATCGCGGACACGGGCCCCATTATGGCTACACCTTC
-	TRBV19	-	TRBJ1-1	CASSLTGLNTEAFF	TGTGCCAGTAGTCTAACAGGGTTGAACACTGAAGCTTTCTTT
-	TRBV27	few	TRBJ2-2	CASSFGGGWTGELFF	TGTGCCAGCAGTTTTGGAGGGGGCTGGACCGGGGAGCTGTTTTTT